The source of this T cell receptor (beta chain) is a study of blood T cell repertoires in COVID-19. The table came from immunoSEQ multiplex PCR; TCRdb's copy has only in-frame clones and leaves some out. The sample has 170,000 or so clones; 80% to 90% are singletons. This receptor was obtained from a man aged 50 to 59 with active or convalescent COVID-19. The specimen was peripheral blood.

The CDR3 is CASSTGQSYGYTF. The CDR3 region has the DNA TGTGCCAGCAGTACGGGACAGTCCTATGGCTACACCTTC. The chain links TRBV12-3 or TRBV12-4 to TRBJ1-2; 7 positions agree with TRBD1. V lost 5 bases and J lost 4; bases outside the gene matches: 4. The CDR3 runs 13 residues.